This passage covers 9 T cell receptor beta chains from one sample sequenced in a study of T cells in Graves' hyperthyroidism and ophthalmopathy. It was RNA transcripts that yielded the amplified TCR beta CDR3 regions. HTBI primers were used for first-round RT-PCR of the TCR CDR3. Using its own MiXCR run on the multiplex PCR reads, TCRdb lists one record per CDR3 protein. The sample carries about 740,000 distinct CDR3 sequences, around 15% recorded once. The sequenced sample was blood. Receptors originate from a woman aged 18 to 35 with Graves' hyperthyroidism.

This clonotype was detected many times. The chain couples TRBV6-1 to TRBJ2-2; 10 nucleotides match TRBD2. The CDR3 runs to 14 residues. J gave up 7 bases and V 7 bases, and 6 bases lay outside the gene matches. Germline assignment: CDR1 MNHNS and CDR2 SASEGT. Written as DNA, the CDR3 is TGTGCCAGCAAGGGACTAGCGAGCAGCGGGGAGCTGTTTTTT. This translates into CASKGLASSGELFF.

This chain joins TRBV5-1 and TRBJ2-3, with 12 bases identical to TRBD2. V lost 3 bases and J lost 3; bases outside the gene matches: 5. This CDR3 has 16 amino acids. Germline CDR1 and CDR2: SGHRS and YFSETQ. CDR3 coding DNA: TGCGCCAGCAGCTCCGGTGGGACTAGCGGGACAGATACGCAGTATTTT. Protein: CASSSGGTSGTDTQYF.

This clonotype was seen repeatedly, ten times or more. The chain combines TRBV4-1 with TRBJ1-4; D might be TRBD1 (5 bases). Trimming removed 1 base at V and 7 bases at J, with 16 bases between. Germline V gene lookup returns CDR1 MGHRA and CDR2 YSYEKL. This CDR3 comprises 16 residues. Here the CDR3 DNA reads TGCGCCAGCAGCCAAGGCCAGGGCCCTTTGGGTGAAAAACTGTTTTTT. Protein: CASSQGQGPLGEKLFF.

This clonotype has at least ten counts. The chain links TRBV7-9 to TRBJ1-2, with 9 bases aligning to TRBD1. V lost 0 bases and J lost 0; bases outside the gene matches: 8. This CDR3 contains 18 residues. Germline loops: CDR1 SEHNR, CDR2 FQNEAQ (reference sequence). CDR3 DNA: TGTGCCAGCAGCTTAGCCGGGACAGGGATTCTTTCTAACTATGGCTACACCTTC. Translated, it gives CASSLAGTGILSNYGYTF.

There are many counts of this clonotype. This chain joins TRBV20-1 and TRBJ1-1; D is unclear. The V and J ends lost 1 base and 0 bases respectively, with 9 bases between them. This CDR3 is built from 14 residues. Germline-derived CDR1 and CDR2 are DFQATT and SNEGSKA (reference sequence). CDR3 DNA: TGCAGTGCTAGAGGGGGTAACCTGAACACTGAAGCTTTCTTT. Translation: CSARGGNLNTEAFF.

This sequence joins TRBV7-9 and TRBJ2-7; D is ambiguous. The length of the CDR3 is 19 residues. V gave up 2 bases and J gave up 0 bases, with 23 bases separating them. The germline V gene encodes CDR1 SEHNR and CDR2 FQNEAQ (reference sequence). The CDR3 DNA reads as TGTGCCAGCAGCTTAAAACCGAGGTATACCGATTATAGCTCCTACGAGCAGTACTTC. Amino acids: CASSLKPRYTDYSSYEQYF.

In its sample, this clonotype was seen a few times. The rearrangement links TRBV19 to TRBJ2-3; no definite D call. V lost 1 base, J lost 0 bases, and 5 bases lay in between. This CDR3 comprises 14 residues. Germline V gene data show CDR1 as LNHDA and CDR2 as SQIVND (reference sequence). The CDR3 DNA reads as TGTGCCAGTAGTATAGCCAGAAGCACAGATACGCAGTATTTT. Amino acid sequence: CASSIARSTDTQYF.

The rearrangement links TRBV30 to TRBJ1-1, with D tentatively TRBD1 (5 bases). The ends were cut back, 2 bases at V and 0 bases at J, with 10 bases in the middle. CDR1 and CDR2 (germline): GTSNPN, SVGIG (reference sequence). CDR3 length equals 14 residues. The CDR3 DNA reads as TGTGCCTGGAGTACGGACACCCTGAACACTGAAGCTTTCTTT. Its protein is CAWSTDTLNTEAFF.

This clonotype was seen only a few times. V and J are TRBV2 and TRBJ2-4; D is unresolved. Trimming cost V 8 bases and J 1 base, with 9 bases left between them. The CDR3 has 13 residues. The germline V gene encodes CDR1 SNHLY and CDR2 FYNNEI. The CDR3 DNA follows: TGTGCCAGCTGCCCCCTGGCCAAAAACATTCAGTACTTC. As protein: CASCPLAKNIQYF. Combining the CDR3 with reference TRBV2 and TRBJ2-4 gives the whole variable domain EPEVTQTPSHQVTQMGQEVILRCVPISNHLYFYWYRQILGQKVEFLVSFYNNEISEKSEIFDDQFSVERPDGSNFTLKIRSTKLEDSAMYFCASCPLAKNIQYFGAGTRLSVL.